What follows describes a single T cell receptor (beta chain). CDR1 and CDR2 (germline): SGHVS, FQNEAQ. Trimming took 4 bases from V and 4 from J, leaving 14 bases between them. CDR3 length: 14 amino acids. Some clones are missing from TCRdb's copy, which holds only in-frame ones; the method was immunoSEQ multiplex PCR. This table has some 14,000 clones, approximately 85% appearing once. The data are from a study of OX40 agonist ivuxolimab in advanced cancers. The V gene is TRBV7-8, the J gene TRBJ2-7; D is uncertain. Source: CD4+ or CD8+ T cells sorted from blood, taken in a trial of the OX40 agonist ivuxolimab. The TCR comes from an adult with an advanced solid tumor such as melanoma, head and neck, liver or kidney cancer. In nucleotides, the CDR3 is TGTGCCAGCAGCTCGACGGGCATCCTTTACGAGCAGTACTTC. Residues: CASSSTGILYEQYF.